A selection of T cell receptor beta chains follows, all from one sample in a study of beta chain features in type 1 diabetes. The table came from immunoSEQ multiplex PCR; TCRdb's copy has only in-frame clones and leaves some out. Of 600,000 to 650,000 clones detected, roughly 16% appear once; the ten largest clones hold more than 0.08%. The specimen sequenced was naive CD4+ T cells from blood. Source of these receptors: a young man in good health. The CDR3 runs from the conserved cysteine through the conserved F or W. D genes are given only for firm matches. Clone size, where shown, is once, few, many, or a class for clones that have expanded.

d_call	v_call	clone_size	j_call	cdr3_nt	cdr3_aa
TRBD1	TRBV7-6	-	TRBJ2-3	TGTGCCAGCAGCTGGTCGTGGACAGGGGGTTTAACGAATACGCAGTATTTT	CASSWSWTGGLTNTQYF
-	TRBV21-1	few	TRBJ2-1	TGTGCCAGCAGCAAAGCCACTAGCGGGAGTGACAATGAGCAGTTCTTC	CASSKATSGSDNEQFF
-	TRBV30	-	TRBJ2-7	TGTGCCCTCGGTGGGGGCCCCCGCTCCTACGAGCAGTACTTC	CALGGGPRSYEQYF
-	TRBV10-3	-	TRBJ1-5	TGTGCCATCAGCGACAGTTCCAATCAGCCCCAGCATTTT	CAISDSSNQPQHF
-	TRBV6-5	-	TRBJ2-7	TGTGCCAGCAGCCCCCAGGGTTCCTACGAGCAGTACTTC	CASSPQGSYEQYF
-	TRBV5-4	few	TRBJ1-2	TGTGCCGAGGTGGGCAGAGGGCCAAACTATGGCTACACCTTC	CAEVGRGPNYGYTF
TRBD1	TRBV11-2	few	TRBJ2-7	TGTGCCAGCAGCTTAACGGTGGACAGGCTTTCCTACGAGCAGTACTTC	CASSLTVDRLSYEQYF
-	TRBV7-9	-	TRBJ1-1	TGTGCCAGCAGCTTCGGCGGCATGAACACTGAAGCTTTCTTT	CASSFGGMNTEAFF
TRBD1	TRBV7-2	-	TRBJ1-1	TGTGCCAGCAGCGGACAGGGGGGCACTGAAGCTTTCTTT	CASSGQGGTEAFF
TRBD1	TRBV7-8	-	TRBJ2-2	TGTGCCAGCAGCTTCGACAGGGACACCGGGGAGCTGTTTTTT	CASSFDRDTGELFF
-	TRBV30	few	TRBJ1-2	TGTGCCTGGAGTGTAACCGGGAGGCCAACCTATGGCTACACCTTC	CAWSVTGRPTYGYTF
-	TRBV27	few	TRBJ2-7	TGTGCCAGCAGTTTGGAGATGCAGGGATACGAGCAGTACTTC	CASSLEMQGYEQYF
-	TRBV4-2	-	TRBJ2-5	TGTGCCAGCAGCCAAGATGGCGCTGCTCCCCAAGAGACCCAGTACTTC	CASSQDGAAPQETQYF
-	TRBV7-2	-	TRBJ2-3	TGTGCCAGCAGCTTAGTGGGAAGAGATACGCAGTATTTT	CASSLVGRDTQYF
-	TRBV18	-	TRBJ1-3	TGTGCCAGCTCACCACAGGGAGGAAACACCATATATTTT	CASSPQGGNTIYF
TRBD2	TRBV5-1	few	TRBJ2-5	TGCGCCAGCAGCTTACCGGGACTAGCGGGAGGCGGGGAGACCCAGTACTTC	CASSLPGLAGGGETQYF
-	TRBV30	few	TRBJ2-2	TGTGCCTGGCTATATCCCTACCCCGGGGACACCGGGGAGCTGTTTTTT	CAWLYPYPGDTGELFF
-	TRBV18	-	TRBJ1-1	TGTGCCAGCTCACCGCTTACAGGGCTAAACACTGAAGCTTTCTTT	CASSPLTGLNTEAFF
-	TRBV15	-	TRBJ2-7	TGTGCCACCAGCAGAAACTCTCGCAAGAGCTCCTACGAGCAGTACTTC	CATSRNSRKSSYEQYF
-	TRBV29-1	few	TRBJ2-3	TGCAGCGTTGTTGGGGGCACAGATACGCAGTATTTT	CSVVGGTDTQYF
-	TRBV4-1	-	TRBJ1-2	TGCGCCAGCAGCCAGGAGCCCCGTCGGTATGGCTACACCTTC	CASSQEPRRYGYTF
-	TRBV7-9	-	TRBJ2-7	TGTGCCAGCGGCATCCGGGGGAAATTGGGGGAGCAGTACTTC	CASGIRGKLGEQYF
TRBD2	TRBV6-5	-	TRBJ2-3	TGTGCCAGCAGCTATAGCGGGGGTTACACAGATACGCAGTATTTT	CASSYSGGYTDTQYF
-	TRBV7-9	-	TRBJ1-5	TGTGCCAGCAGCCCACAGGGAGGCAATCAGCCCCAGCATTTT	CASSPQGGNQPQHF
-	TRBV28	-	TRBJ2-4	TGTGCCAGCAGTTCCCAGGGGCGTGGAAACATTCAGTACTTC	CASSSQGRGNIQYF
-	TRBV13	-	TRBJ2-7	TGTGCCAGCAGCTTAAGGCAGGGACGCGACGAGCAGTACTTC	CASSLRQGRDEQYF
-	TRBV29-1	-	TRBJ1-1	TGCAGCGTGTACAGGGATATCAAGGGTGAAGCTTTCTTT	CSVYRDIKGEAFF
TRBD1	TRBV28	few	TRBJ1-5	TGTGCCAGCAGTTTATTGCAGGGGGCGAGCAATCAGCCCCAGCATTTT	CASSLLQGASNQPQHF
-	TRBV19	-	TRBJ2-3	TGTGCCAGTAGTATTACAAGGGCAGATACGCAGTATTTT	CASSITRADTQYF
-	TRBV14	few	TRBJ1-1	TGTGCCAGCAGCAAAGGACAGAACACTGAAGCTTTCTTT	CASSKGQNTEAFF
TRBD1	TRBV7-3	-	TRBJ1-1	TGTGCCAGCAGCTTGACAGGGTGGGAAACTGAAGCTTTCTTT	CASSLTGWETEAFF
-	TRBV11-2	-	TRBJ2-5	TGTGCCAGCAGCTTCGCAGAGACCCAGTACTTC	CASSFAETQYF
-	TRBV5-6	-	TRBJ2-1	TGTGCCAGCAGCTTGAGGCAGACGCTTTACAATGAGCAGTTCTTC	CASSLRQTLYNEQFF
-	TRBV6-5	-	TRBJ1-2	TGTGCCAGCAGTTACTCAGGCTATGGCTACACCTTC	CASSYSGYGYTF
TRBD2	TRBV15	-	TRBJ2-6	TGTGCCACCAGCAGAGCTCGGGGGGCTGGGGCCAACGTCCTGACTTTC	CATSRARGAGANVLTF
-	TRBV15	-	TRBJ2-5	TGTGCCACCAGCAGAGGGTACGTTCAAGAGACCCAGTACTTC	CATSRGYVQETQYF